This TCR beta chain was recorded in a study of T-cell memory formation after mild COVID-19. The germline CDR1 and CDR2 sequences are SNHLY and FYNNEI. The CDR3 consists of 14 residues. V was shortened by 4 bases and J by 5 bases, with 14 bases between the two germline ends. MiXCR, run by TCRdb on the 5' RACE reads, gives a single entry per CDR3 protein. The data hold about 470,000 distinct CDR3 sequences, with 25% observed a single time. The gene calls are TRBV2 and TRBJ1-2; no clear D gene. The sequenced sample consisted of PBMCs or a T cell subset sorted from them (not recorded which). The receptor was derived from an adult woman who had mild COVID-19 (a few samples of this study predate the infection). Cell type and time point are not known. The CDR3 coding sequence is TGTGCCAGCAGTGGCGGACGATTTTTGTATGGCTACACCTTC. Translating it yields CASSGGRFLYGYTF.